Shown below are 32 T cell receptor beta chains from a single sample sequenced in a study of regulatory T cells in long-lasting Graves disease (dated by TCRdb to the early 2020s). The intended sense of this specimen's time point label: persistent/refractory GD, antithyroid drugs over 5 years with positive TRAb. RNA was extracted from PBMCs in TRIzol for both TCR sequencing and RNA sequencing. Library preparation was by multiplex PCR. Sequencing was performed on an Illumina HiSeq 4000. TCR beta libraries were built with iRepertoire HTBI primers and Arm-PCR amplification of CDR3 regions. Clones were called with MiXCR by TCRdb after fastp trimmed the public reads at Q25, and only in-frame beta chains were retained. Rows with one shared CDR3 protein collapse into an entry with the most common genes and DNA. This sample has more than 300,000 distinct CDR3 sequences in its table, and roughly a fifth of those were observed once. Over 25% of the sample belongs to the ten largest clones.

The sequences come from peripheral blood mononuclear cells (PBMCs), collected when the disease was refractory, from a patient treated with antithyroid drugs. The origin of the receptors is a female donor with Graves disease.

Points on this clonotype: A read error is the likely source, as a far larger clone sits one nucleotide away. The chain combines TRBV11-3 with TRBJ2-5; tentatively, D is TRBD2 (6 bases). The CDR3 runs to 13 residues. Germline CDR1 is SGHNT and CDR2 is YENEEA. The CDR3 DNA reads TGTGTCAGCAGCCCTGAGGGGAGGGAGACCCAGTACTTC. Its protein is CVSSPEGRETQYF.

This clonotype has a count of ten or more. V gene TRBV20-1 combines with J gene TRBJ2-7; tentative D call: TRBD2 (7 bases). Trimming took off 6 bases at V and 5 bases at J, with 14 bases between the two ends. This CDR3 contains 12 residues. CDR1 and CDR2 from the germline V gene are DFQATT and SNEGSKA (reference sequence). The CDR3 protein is CSALWGGHEQYF. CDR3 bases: TGCAGTGCGCTTTGGGGGGGCCACGAGCAGTACTTC.

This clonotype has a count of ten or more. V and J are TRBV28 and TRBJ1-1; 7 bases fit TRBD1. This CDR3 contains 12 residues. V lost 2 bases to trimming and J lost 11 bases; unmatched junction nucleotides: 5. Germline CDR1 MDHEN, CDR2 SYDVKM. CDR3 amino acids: CASSLDRVYAFF. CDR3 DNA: TGTGCCAGCAGTTTAGACAGGGTTTACGCTTTCTTT.

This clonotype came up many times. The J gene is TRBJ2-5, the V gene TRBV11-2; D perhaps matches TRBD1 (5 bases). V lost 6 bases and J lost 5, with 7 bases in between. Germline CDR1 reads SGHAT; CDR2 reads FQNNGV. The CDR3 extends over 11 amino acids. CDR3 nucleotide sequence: TGTGCCAGCAGTAAGGGGGAGACCCAGTACTTC. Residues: CASSKGETQYF.

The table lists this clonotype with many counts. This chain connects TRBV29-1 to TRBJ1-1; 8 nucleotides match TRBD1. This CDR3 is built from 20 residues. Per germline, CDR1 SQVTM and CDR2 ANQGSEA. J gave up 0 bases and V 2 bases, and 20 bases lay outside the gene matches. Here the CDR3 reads CSVEPLTTGAENDLNTEAFF. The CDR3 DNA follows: TGCAGCGTTGAACCTCTGACGACAGGGGCCGAGAATGACCTGAACACTGAAGCTTTCTTT.

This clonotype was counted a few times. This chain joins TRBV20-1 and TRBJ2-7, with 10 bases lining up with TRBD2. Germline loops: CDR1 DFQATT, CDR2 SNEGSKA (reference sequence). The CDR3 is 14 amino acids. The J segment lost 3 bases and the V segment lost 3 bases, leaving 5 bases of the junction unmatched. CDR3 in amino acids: CSARGLAGVYEQYF. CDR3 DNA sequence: TGCAGTGCTAGGGGCCTAGCGGGAGTCTACGAGCAGTACTTC.

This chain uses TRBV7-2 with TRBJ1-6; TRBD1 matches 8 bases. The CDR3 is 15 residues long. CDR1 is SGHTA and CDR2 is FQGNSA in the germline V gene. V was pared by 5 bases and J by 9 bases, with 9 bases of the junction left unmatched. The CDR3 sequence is CASSIGQGSFSPLHF. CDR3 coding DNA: TGTGCCAGCAGCATCGGACAGGGCTCTTTTTCACCCCTCCACTTT.

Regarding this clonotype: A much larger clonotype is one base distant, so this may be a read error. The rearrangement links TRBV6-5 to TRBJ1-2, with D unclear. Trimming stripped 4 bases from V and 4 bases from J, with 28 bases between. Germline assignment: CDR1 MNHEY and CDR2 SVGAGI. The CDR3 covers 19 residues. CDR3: CASSSFLSLPREFTYGYTF. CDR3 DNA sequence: TGTGCCAGCAGTTCGTTTCTTTCGCTACCGAGGGAATTTACCTATGGCTACACCTTC.

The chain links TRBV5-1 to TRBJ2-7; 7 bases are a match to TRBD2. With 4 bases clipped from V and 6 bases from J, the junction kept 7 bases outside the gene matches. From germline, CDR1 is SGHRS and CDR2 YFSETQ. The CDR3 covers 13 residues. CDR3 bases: TGCGCCAGCAGCAGCTTGGGGGGGTCCGAGCAGTACTTC. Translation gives CASSSLGGSEQYF.

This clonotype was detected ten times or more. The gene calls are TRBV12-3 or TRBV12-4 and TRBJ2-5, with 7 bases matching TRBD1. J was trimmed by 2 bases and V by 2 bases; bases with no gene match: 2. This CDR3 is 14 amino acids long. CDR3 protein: CASSLRQGQETQYF. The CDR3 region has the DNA TGTGCCAGCAGTTTAAGACAGGGACAAGAGACCCAGTACTTC.

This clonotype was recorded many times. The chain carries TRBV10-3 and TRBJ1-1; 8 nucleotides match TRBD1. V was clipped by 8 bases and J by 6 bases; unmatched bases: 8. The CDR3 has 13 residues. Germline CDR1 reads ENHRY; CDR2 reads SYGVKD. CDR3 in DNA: TGTGCCATCGGGGTCGGACAGGGCTCTGAAGCTTTCTTT. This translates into CAIGVGQGSEAFF.

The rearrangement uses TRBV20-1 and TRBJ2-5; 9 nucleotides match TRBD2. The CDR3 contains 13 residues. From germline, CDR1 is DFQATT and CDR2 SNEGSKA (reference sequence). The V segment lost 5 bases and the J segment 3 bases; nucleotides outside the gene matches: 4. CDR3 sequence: CSAPPSGEETQYF. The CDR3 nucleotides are TGCAGTGCTCCGCCTAGCGGGGAAGAGACCCAGTACTTC.

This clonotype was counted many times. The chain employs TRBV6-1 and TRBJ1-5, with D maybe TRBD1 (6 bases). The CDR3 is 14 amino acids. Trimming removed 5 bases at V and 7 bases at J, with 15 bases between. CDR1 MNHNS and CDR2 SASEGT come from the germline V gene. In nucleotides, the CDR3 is TGTGCCAGCAGTACCTATAACAGGGACCAGCCCCAGCATTTT. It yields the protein CASSTYNRDQPQHF.

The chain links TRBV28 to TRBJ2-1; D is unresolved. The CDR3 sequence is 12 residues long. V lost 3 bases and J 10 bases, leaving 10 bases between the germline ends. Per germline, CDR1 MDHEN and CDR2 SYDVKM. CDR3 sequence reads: CASSLPPGEQFF. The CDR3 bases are TGTGCCAGCAGTTTGCCCCCCGGGGAGCAGTTCTTC.

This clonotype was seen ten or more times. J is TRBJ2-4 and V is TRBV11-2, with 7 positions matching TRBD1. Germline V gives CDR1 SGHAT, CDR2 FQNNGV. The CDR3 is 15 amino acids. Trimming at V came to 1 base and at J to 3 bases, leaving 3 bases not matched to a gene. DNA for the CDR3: TGTGCCAGCAGCTTAGCCACAGGGGTCAAAAACATTCAGTACTTC. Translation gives CASSLATGVKNIQYF.

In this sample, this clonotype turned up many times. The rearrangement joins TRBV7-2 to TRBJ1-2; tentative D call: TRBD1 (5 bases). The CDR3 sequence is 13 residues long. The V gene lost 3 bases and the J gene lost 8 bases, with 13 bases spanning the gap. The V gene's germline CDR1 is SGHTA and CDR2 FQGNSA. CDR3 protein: CASSFGGDGGYTF. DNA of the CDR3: TGTGCCAGCAGCTTTGGAGGGGATGGGGGCTACACCTTC.

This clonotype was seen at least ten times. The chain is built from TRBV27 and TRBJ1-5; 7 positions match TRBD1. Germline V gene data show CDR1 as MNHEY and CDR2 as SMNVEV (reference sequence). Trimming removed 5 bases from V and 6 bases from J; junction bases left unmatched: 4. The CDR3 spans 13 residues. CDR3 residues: CASSLRGTQPQHF. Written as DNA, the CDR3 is TGTGCCAGCAGTCTCAGGGGGACTCAGCCCCAGCATTTT.

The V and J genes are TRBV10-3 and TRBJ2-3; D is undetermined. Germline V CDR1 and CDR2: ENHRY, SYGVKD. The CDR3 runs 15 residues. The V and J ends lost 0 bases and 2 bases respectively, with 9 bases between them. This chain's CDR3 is CAISESRGNTDTQYF. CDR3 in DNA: TGTGCCATCAGTGAGTCGAGAGGTAACACAGATACGCAGTATTTT.

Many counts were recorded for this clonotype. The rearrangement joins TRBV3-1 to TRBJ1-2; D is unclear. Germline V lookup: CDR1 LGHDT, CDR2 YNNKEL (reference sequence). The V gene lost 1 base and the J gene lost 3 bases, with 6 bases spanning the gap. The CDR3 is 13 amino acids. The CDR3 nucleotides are TGTGCCAGCAGCCAAGCGGGTGACTATGGCTACACCTTC. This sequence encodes CASSQAGDYGYTF.

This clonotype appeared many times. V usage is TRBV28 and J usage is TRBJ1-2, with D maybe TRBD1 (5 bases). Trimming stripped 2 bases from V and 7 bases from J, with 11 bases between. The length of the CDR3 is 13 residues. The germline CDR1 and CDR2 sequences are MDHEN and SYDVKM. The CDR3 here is CASSLGAAVGYTF. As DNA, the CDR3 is TGTGCCAGCAGTTTAGGGGCGGCGGTTGGCTACACCTTC.

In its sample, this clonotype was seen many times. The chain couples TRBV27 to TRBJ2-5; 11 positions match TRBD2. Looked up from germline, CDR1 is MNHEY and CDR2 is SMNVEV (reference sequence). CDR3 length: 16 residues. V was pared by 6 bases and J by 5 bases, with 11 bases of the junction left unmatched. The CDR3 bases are TGTGCCAGCAGAGCGGTAGCGGGAGGGCCCGAGGAGACCCAGTACTTC. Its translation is CASRAVAGGPEETQYF.

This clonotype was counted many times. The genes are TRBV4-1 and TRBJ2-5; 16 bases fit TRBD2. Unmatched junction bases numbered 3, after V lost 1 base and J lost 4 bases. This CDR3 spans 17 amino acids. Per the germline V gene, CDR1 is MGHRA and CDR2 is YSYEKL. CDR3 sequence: CASSQAGLAGGGETQYF. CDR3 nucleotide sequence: TGCGCCAGCAGCCAAGCGGGACTAGCGGGAGGGGGAGAGACCCAGTACTTC.

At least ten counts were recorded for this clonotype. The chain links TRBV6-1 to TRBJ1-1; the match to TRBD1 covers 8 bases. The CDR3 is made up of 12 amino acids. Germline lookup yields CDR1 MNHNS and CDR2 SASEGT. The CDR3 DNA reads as TGTGCTACCAGGGGGCGAATCACTGAAGCTTTCTTT. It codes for CATRGRITEAFF.

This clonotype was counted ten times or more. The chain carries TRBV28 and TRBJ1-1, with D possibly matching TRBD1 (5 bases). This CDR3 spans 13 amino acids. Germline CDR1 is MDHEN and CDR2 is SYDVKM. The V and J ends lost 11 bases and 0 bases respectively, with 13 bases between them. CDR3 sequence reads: CAGRRGLNTEAFF. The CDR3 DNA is TGTGCCGGCCGTCGGGGGTTGAACACTGAAGCTTTCTTT.

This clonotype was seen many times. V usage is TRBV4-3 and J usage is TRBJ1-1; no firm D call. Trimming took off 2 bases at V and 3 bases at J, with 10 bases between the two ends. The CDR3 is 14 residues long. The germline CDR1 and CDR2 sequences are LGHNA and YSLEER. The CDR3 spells CASSQQTGDTEAFF. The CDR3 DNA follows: TGCGCCAGCAGCCAACAGACCGGGGACACTGAAGCTTTCTTT.

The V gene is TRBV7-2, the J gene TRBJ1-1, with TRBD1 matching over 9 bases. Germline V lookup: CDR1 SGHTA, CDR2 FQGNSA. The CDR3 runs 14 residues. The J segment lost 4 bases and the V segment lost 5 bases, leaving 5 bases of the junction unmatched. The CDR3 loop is CASSRGQGPTEAFF. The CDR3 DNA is TGTGCCAGCAGCCGCGGACAGGGGCCCACTGAAGCTTTCTTT. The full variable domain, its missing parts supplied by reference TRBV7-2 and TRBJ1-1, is GAGVSQSPSNKVTEKGKDVELRCDPISGHTALYWYRQSLGQGLEFLIYFQGNSAPDKSGLPSDRFSAERTGGSVSTLTIQRTQQEDSAVYLCASSRGQGPTEAFFGQGTRLTVV.

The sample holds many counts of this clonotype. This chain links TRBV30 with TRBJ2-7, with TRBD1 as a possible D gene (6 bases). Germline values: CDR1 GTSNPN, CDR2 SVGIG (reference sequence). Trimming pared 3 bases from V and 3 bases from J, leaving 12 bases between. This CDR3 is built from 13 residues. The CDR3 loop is CAWSQGYGYEQYF. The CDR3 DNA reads TGTGCCTGGAGCCAGGGGTATGGCTACGAGCAGTACTTC.

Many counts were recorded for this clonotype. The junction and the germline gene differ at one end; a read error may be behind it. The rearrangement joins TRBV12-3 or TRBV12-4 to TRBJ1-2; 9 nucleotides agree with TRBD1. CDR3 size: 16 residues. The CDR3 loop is CASSIAGTGRSSGYTF. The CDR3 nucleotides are TGTGCCAGCAGTATAGCCGGGACAGGGCGTTCTTCTGGCTACACCTTC.

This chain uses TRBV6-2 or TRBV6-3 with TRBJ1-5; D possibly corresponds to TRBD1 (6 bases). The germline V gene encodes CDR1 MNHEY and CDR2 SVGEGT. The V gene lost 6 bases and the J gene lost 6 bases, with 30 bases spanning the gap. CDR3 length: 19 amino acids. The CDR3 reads CASRPGLQGFGGSGQPQHF. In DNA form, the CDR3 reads TGTGCCAGCAGGCCAGGATTACAGGGCTTCGGGGGTTCGGGTCAGCCCCAGCATTTT.

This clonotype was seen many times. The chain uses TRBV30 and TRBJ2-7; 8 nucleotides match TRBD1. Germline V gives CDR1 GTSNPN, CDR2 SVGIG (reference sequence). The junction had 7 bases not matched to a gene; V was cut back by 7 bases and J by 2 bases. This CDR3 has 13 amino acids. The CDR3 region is CASTGASPYEQYF. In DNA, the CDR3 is TGTGCCTCGACAGGGGCTAGCCCCTACGAGCAGTACTTC.

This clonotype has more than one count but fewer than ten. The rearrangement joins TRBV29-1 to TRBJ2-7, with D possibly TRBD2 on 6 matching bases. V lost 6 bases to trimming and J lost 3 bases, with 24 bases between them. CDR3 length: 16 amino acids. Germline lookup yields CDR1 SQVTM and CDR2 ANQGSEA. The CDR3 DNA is TGCAGCGTAATCACGCCCTTGGGCGGGATAGTCTACGAGCAGTACTTC. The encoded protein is CSVITPLGGIVYEQYF.

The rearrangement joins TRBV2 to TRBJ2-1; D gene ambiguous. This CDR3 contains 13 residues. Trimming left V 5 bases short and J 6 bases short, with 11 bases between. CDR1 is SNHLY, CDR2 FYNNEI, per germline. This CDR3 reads CASSTYSRNEQFF. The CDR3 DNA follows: TGTGCCAGCAGTACCTACAGCCGCAATGAGCAGTTCTTC.